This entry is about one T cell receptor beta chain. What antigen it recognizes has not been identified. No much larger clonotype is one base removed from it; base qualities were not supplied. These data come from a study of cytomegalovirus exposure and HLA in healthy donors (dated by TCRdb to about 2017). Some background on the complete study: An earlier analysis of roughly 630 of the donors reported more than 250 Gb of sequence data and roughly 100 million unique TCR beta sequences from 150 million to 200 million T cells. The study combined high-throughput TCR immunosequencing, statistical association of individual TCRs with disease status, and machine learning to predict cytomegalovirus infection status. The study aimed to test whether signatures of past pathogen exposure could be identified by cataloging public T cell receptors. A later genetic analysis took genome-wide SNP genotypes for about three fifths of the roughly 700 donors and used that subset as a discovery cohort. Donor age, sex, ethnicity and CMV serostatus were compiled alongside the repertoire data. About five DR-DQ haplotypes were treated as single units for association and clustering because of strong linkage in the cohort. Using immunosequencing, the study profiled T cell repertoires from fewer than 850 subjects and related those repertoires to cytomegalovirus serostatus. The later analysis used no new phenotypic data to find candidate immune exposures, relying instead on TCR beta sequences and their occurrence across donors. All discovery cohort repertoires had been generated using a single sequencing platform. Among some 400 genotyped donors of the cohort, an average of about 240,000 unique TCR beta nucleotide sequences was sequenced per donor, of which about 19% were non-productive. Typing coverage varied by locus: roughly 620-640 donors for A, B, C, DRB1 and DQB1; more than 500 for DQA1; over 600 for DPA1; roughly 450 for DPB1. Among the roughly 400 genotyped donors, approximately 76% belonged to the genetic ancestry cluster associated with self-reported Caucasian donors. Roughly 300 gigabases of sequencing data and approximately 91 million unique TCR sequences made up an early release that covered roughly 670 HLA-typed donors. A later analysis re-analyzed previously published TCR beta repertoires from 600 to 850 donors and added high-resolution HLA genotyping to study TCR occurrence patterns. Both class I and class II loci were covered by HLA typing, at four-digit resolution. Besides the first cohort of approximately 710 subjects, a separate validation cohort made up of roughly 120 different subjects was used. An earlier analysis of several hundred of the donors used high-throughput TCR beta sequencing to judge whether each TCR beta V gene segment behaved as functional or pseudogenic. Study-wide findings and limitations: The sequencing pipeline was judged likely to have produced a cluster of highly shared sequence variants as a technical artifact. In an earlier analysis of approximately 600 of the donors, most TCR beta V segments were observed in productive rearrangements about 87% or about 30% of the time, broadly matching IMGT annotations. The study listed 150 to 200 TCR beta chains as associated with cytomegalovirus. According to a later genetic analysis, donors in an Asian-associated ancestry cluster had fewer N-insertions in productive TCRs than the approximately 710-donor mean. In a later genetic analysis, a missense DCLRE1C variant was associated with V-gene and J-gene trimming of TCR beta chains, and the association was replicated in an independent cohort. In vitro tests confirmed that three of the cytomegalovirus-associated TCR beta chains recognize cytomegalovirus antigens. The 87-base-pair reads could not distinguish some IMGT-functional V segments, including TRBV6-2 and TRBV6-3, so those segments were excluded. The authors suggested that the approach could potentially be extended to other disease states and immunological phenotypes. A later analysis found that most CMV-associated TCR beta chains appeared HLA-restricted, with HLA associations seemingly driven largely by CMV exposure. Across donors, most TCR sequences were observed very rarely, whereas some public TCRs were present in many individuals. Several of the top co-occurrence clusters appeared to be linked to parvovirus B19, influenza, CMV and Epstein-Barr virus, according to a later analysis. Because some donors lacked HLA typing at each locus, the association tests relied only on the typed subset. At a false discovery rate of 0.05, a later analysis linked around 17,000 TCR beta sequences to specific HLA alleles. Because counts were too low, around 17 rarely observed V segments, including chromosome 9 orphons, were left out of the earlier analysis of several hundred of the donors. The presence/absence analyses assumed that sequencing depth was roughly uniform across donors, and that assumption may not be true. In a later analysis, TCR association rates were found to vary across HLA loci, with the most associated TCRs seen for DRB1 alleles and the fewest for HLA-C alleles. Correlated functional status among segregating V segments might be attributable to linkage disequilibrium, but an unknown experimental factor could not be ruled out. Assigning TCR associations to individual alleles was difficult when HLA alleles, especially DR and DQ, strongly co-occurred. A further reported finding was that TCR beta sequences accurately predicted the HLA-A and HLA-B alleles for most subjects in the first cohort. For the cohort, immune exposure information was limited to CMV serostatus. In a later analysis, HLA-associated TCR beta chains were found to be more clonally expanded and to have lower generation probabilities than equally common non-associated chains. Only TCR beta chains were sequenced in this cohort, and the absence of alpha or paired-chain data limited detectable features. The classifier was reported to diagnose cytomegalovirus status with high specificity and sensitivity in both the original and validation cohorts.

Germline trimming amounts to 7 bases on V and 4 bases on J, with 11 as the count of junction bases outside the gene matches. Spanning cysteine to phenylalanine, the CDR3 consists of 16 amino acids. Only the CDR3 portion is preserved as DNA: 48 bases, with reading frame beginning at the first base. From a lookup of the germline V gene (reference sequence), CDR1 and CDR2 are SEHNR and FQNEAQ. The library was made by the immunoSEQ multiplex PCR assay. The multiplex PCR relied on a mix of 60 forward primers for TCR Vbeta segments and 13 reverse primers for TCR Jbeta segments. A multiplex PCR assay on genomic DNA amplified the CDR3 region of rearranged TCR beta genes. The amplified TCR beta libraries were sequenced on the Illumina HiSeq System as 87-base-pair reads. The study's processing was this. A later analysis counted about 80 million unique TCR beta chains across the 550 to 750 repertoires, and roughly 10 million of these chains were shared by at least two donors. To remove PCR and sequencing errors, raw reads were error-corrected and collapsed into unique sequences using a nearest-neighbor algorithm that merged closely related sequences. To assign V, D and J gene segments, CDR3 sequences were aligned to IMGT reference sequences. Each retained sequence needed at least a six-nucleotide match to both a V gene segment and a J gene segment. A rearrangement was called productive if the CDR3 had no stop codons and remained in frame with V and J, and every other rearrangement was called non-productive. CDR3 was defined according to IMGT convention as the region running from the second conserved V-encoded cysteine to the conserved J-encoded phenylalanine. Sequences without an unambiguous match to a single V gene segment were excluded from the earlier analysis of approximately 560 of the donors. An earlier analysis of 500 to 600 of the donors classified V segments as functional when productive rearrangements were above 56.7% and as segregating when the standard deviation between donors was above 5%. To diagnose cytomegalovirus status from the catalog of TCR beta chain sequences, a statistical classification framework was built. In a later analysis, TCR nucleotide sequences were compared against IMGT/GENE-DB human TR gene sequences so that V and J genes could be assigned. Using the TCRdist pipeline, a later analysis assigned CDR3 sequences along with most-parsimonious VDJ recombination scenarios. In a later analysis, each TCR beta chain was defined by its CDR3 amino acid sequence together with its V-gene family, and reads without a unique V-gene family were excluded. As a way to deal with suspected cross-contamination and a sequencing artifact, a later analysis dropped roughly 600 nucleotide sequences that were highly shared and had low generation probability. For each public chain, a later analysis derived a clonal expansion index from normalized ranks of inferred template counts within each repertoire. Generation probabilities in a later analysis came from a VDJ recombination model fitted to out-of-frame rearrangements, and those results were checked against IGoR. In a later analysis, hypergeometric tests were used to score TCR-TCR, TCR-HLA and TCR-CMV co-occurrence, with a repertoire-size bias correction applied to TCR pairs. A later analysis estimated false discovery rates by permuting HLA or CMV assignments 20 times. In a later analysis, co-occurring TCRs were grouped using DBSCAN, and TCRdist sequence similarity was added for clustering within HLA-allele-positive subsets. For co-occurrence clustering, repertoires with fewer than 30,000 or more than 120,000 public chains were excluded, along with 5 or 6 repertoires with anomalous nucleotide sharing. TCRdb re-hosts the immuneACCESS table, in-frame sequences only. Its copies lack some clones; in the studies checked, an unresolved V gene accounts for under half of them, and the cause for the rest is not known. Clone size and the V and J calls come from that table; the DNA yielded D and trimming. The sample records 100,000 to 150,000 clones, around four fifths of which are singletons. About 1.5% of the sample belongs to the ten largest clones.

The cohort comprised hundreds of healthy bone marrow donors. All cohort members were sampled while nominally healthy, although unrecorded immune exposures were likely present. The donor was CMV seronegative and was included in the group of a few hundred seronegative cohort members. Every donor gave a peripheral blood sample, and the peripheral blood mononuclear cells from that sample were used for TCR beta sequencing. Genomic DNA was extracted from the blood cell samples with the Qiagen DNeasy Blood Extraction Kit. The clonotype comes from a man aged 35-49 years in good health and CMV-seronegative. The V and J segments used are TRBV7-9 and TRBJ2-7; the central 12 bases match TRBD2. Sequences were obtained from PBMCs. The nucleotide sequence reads TGTGCCAGCAATGGACTAGCGGGGAACAATCTTTACGAGCAGTACTTC. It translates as CASNGLAGNNLYEQYF.